This T cell receptor beta chain appears in the sequencing data of a study of T-cell reconstitution after alpha-beta-depleted transplantation in children (dated by TCRdb to about 2016). About the full investigation: T-cell immune reconstitution after TCRalphabeta/CD19-depleted allogeneic hematopoietic cell transplantation in children was quantitatively tracked in the study by means of TCR repertoire profiling.

The table lists this clonotype with many counts. Its recognized antigen is unknown. No quality values exist for individual bases; no much larger clone is one base distant. The study at large found these results: The apparently early alphabetaT-cell count recovery about two months after transplant was reportedly dependent on only several hundred rapidly expanded clones derived from non-depleted graft cells. The frequencies of hyperexpanded clones fell over the following months, and after one year, T-cell counts and TCRbeta diversity were mostly attributed to newly produced T cells. In some patients, high TCRbeta diversity at day 60 was attributed to recipient T cells and intrathymic progenitors that had survived conditioning.

Measured from the cysteine to the phenylalanine, the CDR3 is 16 residues long. The retained sequence is limited to the CDR3, 48 bases, with the frame set at the first base. CDR1 and CDR2, looked up from the germline V gene, are MDHEN and SYDVKM. Trimming takes 5 bases from V and 2 bases from J, and the germline ends sit 17 bases apart. The method was PCR. TCRdb lists the instrument as Illumina HiSeq 2500. TCR library preparation used molecular barcoding, with unique molecular identifiers applied to normalize quantification of the TCRbeta repertoire. TCRdb reanalyzed the raw reads on its own, using fastp at Q25 for trimming and MiXCR for clone calling, and kept in-frame beta chains. When rows share a CDR3 protein, they turn into one entry using the most common DNA and genes. The sample table records about 180,000 distinct CDR3 sequences; 11% of these occur just once. Less than 15% of the sample comes from the top ten.

Reading the label with the study, this specimen's treatment or condition is: allogeneic hematopoietic cell transplantation with graft depleted of TCRalphabeta T cells and CD19 B cells. TCRalphabeta/CD19-depleted allogeneic hematopoietic cell grafts were given to the transplant recipients, all of whom were children. The source is a boy aged 2-15 years with acute myeloid leukemia, due to receive a stem cell transplant. Recombination connected TRBV28 to TRBJ2-3; TRBD2 is a possible D gene, resting on 6 matching bases. Sequencing was performed on PBMCs, taken before TCRalphabeta/CD19-depleted stem cell transplant. The nucleotide sequence is given as TGTGCCAGCAGTGCCCTGATAGCGGAGAACACAGATACGCAGTATTTT. Its amino acids are CASSALIAENTDTQYF.